The present TCR beta chain was sequenced within a study of post-analysis software for immune sequencing data. Overall study findings and caveats: Four to six TRBV segments were more frequent in patients than controls; TRBV5-6, TRBV5-1 and TRBV20-1 belonged to this group. Normalized Chao1 diversity was significantly reduced in patients versus controls.

The library was made from cDNA and included unique molecular identifiers. cDNA molecules numbering some 500,000 came from around 1 to 10 million T cells. TCRdb re-called the PCR reads through MiXCR, storing one row per CDR3 protein. The sample has approximately 350,000 distinct CDR3 sequences; roughly 30% are singletons. The trim removed 1 base at V and 4 bases at J, leaving 3 bases unmatched. Germline CDR1 and CDR2: LGHDT and YNNKEL (reference sequence). The CDR3 has 15 residues. Concerning this clonotype: Its target is not known.

The chain is built from TRBV3-1 and TRBJ2-7; TRBD2 agrees at 11 bases. Sequencing was performed on blood. This TCR derives from a girl under 18 with multiple sclerosis. CDR3 loop: CASSQAGLAVYEQYF. The CDR3 DNA reads TGTGCCAGCAGCCAAGCGGGACTAGCGGTGTACGAGCAGTACTTC.